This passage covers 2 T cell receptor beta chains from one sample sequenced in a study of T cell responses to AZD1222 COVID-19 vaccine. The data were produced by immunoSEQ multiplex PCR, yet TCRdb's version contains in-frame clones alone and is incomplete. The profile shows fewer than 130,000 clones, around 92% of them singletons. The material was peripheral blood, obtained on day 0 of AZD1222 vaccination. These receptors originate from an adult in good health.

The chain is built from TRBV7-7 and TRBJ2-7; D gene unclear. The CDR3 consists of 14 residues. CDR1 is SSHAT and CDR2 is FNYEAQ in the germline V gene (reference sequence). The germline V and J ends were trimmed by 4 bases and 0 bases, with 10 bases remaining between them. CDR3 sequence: CASSSTLSSYEQYF. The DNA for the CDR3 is TGTGCCAGCAGCTCGACACTGAGCTCCTACGAGCAGTACTTC.

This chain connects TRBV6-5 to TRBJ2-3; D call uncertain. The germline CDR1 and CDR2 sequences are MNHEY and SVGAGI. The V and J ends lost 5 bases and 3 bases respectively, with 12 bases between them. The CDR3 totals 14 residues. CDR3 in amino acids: CASSHFLGTDTQYF. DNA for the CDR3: TGTGCCAGCAGTCACTTCCTGGGTACAGATACGCAGTATTTT.